This record looks at one T cell receptor (beta chain) sequence and its context. Its antigen is currently unknown. At one of its ends the junction is not consistent with the germline gene, which may arise from a read error. Together with a sample-barcoded 5' primer, a J-beta primer mix was included in a second PCR lasting roughly 7 to 11 cycles. The template-switch adaptor, which had 12 random nucleotides, put a tag on each cDNA molecule. TCRdb reanalysed the 5' RACE reads using MiXCR and keeps one entry per CDR3 protein. The data contain about 800,000 distinct CDR3 sequences, 25% of them singletons. CDR1 is KGHDR and CDR2 is SFDVKD in the germline V gene. The length of the CDR3 is 16 residues. This entry belongs to a study of blood T cells in healthy people across ages. The study's findings and limits: The study found more naive CD4+ cells and higher diversity in long-lived than aged donors.

Total RNA extracted from each sample amounted to at least 5 micrograms. The sample was also reused in another study, on T cells of mothers and their children. That report notes: Sample barcodes plus 2-4 random nucleotides came from the M1S primer.

This sequence was found in a boy younger than 18 in good health. V gene TRBV24-1 combines with J gene TRBJ2-1; the D is unclear. Sequencing used blood. Here the CDR3 reads CAASDSKPSSYNEQFF. For the CDR3, the DNA is TGTGCCGCCAGTGATTCTAAACCAAGCTCCTACAATGAGCAGTTCTTC.